This T cell receptor (beta chain) is from a study of T cells after yellow fever vaccination. Trimming removed 5 bases from V and 3 bases from J, with 7 bases in between. The CDR3 length is 12 residues. Germline V lookup: CDR1 MNHEY, CDR2 SVGEGT. In TCRdb, the 5' RACE reads were re-called with MiXCR into one record per CDR3 protein. The sample includes 300,000 or so distinct CDR3 sequences, roughly 7.5% of them seen just once. This clonotype was counted a few times. The origin of this receptor is a man between 18 and 29 years old who received the YFV17D yellow fever vaccine. The J gene is TRBJ1-1, the V gene TRBV6-2 or TRBV6-3; D is undetermined. The input for sequencing was PBMCs, taken approximately 47 days after the first yellow fever vaccination. The CDR3 loop is CASSTWDTEAFF. CDR3 DNA: TGTGCCAGCAGTACGTGGGACACTGAAGCTTTCTTT.